This note documents a single TCR beta chain sequence. Repertoires were generated with immunoSEQ multiplex PCR, while TCRdb's copy carries only in-frame clones and drops some. Seen here are 350,000 to 450,000 clones, approximately 89% observed once, and the top ten hold around 0.94%. Unmatched junction bases numbered 12, after V lost 3 bases and J lost 6 bases. The CDR3 runs 16 residues. Germline CDR1 and CDR2: LNHDA and SQIVND (reference sequence). This sample is drawn from a study of blood T cell repertoires in COVID-19. The chain employs TRBV19 and TRBJ2-7; 9 bases match TRBD1. Sample: PBMCs or T cells enriched from blood (not recorded which). This receptor was obtained from a middle-aged woman who had been exposed to COVID-19. The CDR3 DNA reads as TGTGCCAGTAGTATCGCCAGGACAGGGGTTCCCCTCGAGCAGTACTTC. This gives the protein CASSIARTGVPLEQYF.